Below, 21 T cell receptor beta chains from the same sample are listed, as sequenced in a study of T cells in Graves' hyperthyroidism and ophthalmopathy. Amplification of TCR beta CDR3 regions used RNA as the template. The HTBI primer set served for first-round RT-PCR of the TCR CDR3. In TCRdb, the multiplex PCR reads were re-called with MiXCR into one record per CDR3 protein. The table shows hundreds of thousands of distinct CDR3 sequences, with roughly 50% occurring only once. The sequencing input was peripheral blood or thyroid tissue (not recorded which). Receptors were obtained from a young woman with Graves' hyperthyroidism.

This chain links TRBV2 with TRBJ1-4, with D unclear. CDR3 length equals 14 residues. Trimming took off 5 bases at V and 4 bases at J, with 11 bases between the two ends. Per the germline V gene, CDR1 is SNHLY and CDR2 is FYNNEI. The DNA of the CDR3 is TGTGCCAGCAGTTCCGGACGGATTAATGAAAAACTGTTTTTT. This codes for CASSSGRINEKLFF.

Ten or more counts support this clonotype. The chain uses TRBV29-1 and TRBJ2-5; D may be TRBD1 (6 bases). The V gene lost 5 bases and the J gene lost 5 bases, with 9 bases spanning the gap. Germline CDR1 is SQVTM and CDR2 is ANQGSEA. The CDR3 length is 11 residues. CDR3 residues: CSVQGSETQYF. The DNA for the CDR3 is TGCAGCGTTCAGGGGTCGGAGACCCAGTACTTC. Full variable domain (rest looked up from reference TRBV29-1 and TRBJ2-5): SAVISQKPSRDICQRGTSLTIQCQVDSQVTMMFWYRQQPGQSLTLIATANQGSEATYESGFVIDKFPISRPNLTFSTLTVSNMSPEDSSIYLCSVQGSETQYFGPGTRLLVL.

This clonotype was recorded many times. The chain carries TRBV25-1 and TRBJ1-1; D perhaps matches TRBD1 (5 bases). Trimming left V 4 bases short and J 3 bases short, with 12 bases between. CDR1 and CDR2 from the germline V gene are MGHDK and SYGVNS. The CDR3 has 14 residues. This chain's CDR3 is CASSGPGTDTEAFF. The CDR3 DNA follows: TGTGCCAGCAGTGGACCGGGGACGGACACTGAAGCTTTCTTT.

The chain carries TRBV7-8 and TRBJ1-2, with 11 bases fitting TRBD1. This CDR3 region has 16 residues. Trimming at V came to 5 bases and at J to 3 bases, leaving 8 bases not matched to a gene. CDR1 is SGHVS, CDR2 FQNEAQ, per germline. As DNA, the CDR3 is TGTGCCAGCAGCGAATCCGGGACAGGGGGACACTATGGCTACACCTTC. It specifies CASSESGTGGHYGYTF. Full variable domain (rest looked up from reference TRBV7-8 and TRBJ1-2): GAGVSQSPRYKVAKRGQDVALRCDPISGHVSLFWYQQALGQGPEFLTYFQNEAQLDKSGLPSDRFFAERPEGSVSTLKIQRTQQEDSAVYLCASSESGTGGHYGYTFGSGTRLTVV.

This clonotype occurred a few times. V usage is TRBV2 and J usage is TRBJ1-5; D is unresolved. The CDR3 extends over 14 amino acids. V was trimmed by 8 bases and J by 5 bases, leaving 16 bases between them. Germline loops: CDR1 SNHLY, CDR2 FYNNEI. The CDR3 here is CASSEGGNYQPQHF. The CDR3 DNA is TGTGCCAGCTCGGAAGGCGGGAACTATCAGCCCCAGCATTTT.

Notes on this clonotype: The CDR3 does not end in the conserved phenylalanine or tryptophan, so this is likely a read error. The chain couples TRBV14 to TRBJ1-2; weak D call: TRBD1 (6 bases). From germline, CDR1 is SGHDN and CDR2 FVKESK. The CDR3 has 12 residues. The V end lost 4 bases, the J end lost 7 bases, and 10 bases lay between the germline ends. The CDR3 reads CASSPGAGGYTL. The CDR3 DNA reads as TGTGCCAGCAGCCCAGGGGCCGGTGGCTACACCCTC.

The chain uses TRBV19 and TRBJ2-5; TRBD1 agrees at 7 bases. This CDR3 has 13 amino acids. The germline V gene encodes CDR1 LNHDA and CDR2 SQIVND (reference sequence). J gave up 3 bases and V 6 bases, and 4 bases lay outside the gene matches. DNA of the CDR3: TGTGCCAGTAGGAAGGGGGCTGAAGAGACCCAGTACTTC. Amino acid sequence: CASRKGAEETQYF. The whole variable domain, filled in from reference TRBV19 and TRBJ2-5, reads DGGITQSPKYLFRKEGQNVTLSCEQNLNHDAMYWYRQDPGQGLRLIYYSQIVNDFQKGDIAEGYSVSREKKESFPLTVTSAQKNPTAFYLCASRKGAEETQYFGPGTRLLVL.

The CDR3 region is CASRSDYGAGELFF. CDR3 bases: TGTGCCAGCAGGTCGGACTACGGTGCCGGGGAGCTGTTTTTT. V usage is TRBV2 and J usage is TRBJ2-2; tentatively, D is TRBD2 (6 bases). The germline V gene encodes CDR1 SNHLY and CDR2 FYNNEI. Trimming took 6 bases from V and 6 from J, leaving 14 bases between them. The CDR3 extends over 14 amino acids.

V is TRBV29-1 and J is TRBJ1-2; possibly TRBD1 for D (6 bases). Looked up from germline, CDR1 is SQVTM and CDR2 is ANQGSEA. The CDR3 extends over 12 amino acids. V was trimmed by 3 bases and J by 3 bases, leaving 8 bases between them. The DNA of the CDR3 is TGCAGCGTTGAGGGGGCAGACTATGGCTACACCTTC. Residues: CSVEGADYGYTF.

This sequence joins TRBV20-1 and TRBJ2-7; 7 nucleotides agree with TRBD2. The CDR3 totals 14 residues. Trimming at V came to 5 bases and at J to 2 bases, leaving 9 bases not matched to a gene. Germline assignment: CDR1 DFQATT and CDR2 SNEGSKA (reference sequence). The CDR3 region is CSARSSGGAYEQYF. CDR3 DNA sequence: TGCAGTGCTCGATCTAGCGGAGGGGCCTACGAGCAGTACTTC.

This clonotype showed up many times. The J gene is TRBJ1-5, the V gene TRBV7-2; D call uncertain. V lost 8 bases and J lost 4, with 15 bases in between. The CDR3 is 14 residues long. The germline V gene encodes CDR1 SGHTA and CDR2 FQGNSA. CDR3 DNA: TGTGCCAGCCTCGAGGGCGCGGGTAATCAGCCCCAGCATTTT. Translated: CASLEGAGNQPQHF.

The gene calls are TRBV15 and TRBJ2-7; a possible D gene is TRBD2 (6 bases). V dropped 0 bases and J dropped 0 bases, with 24 bases sitting between them. Germline CDR1 reads LNHNV; CDR2 reads YYDKDF (reference sequence). The CDR3 is made up of 20 amino acids. CDR3 coding DNA: TGTGCCACCAGCAGAGATCTATCCTCGGGAGAGGTTAGTTTCTCCTACGAGCAGTACTTC. This codes for CATSRDLSSGEVSFSYEQYF.

This clonotype was picked up one time. Lacking the conserved final phenylalanine or tryptophan, this CDR3 likely reflects a read error. This chain uses TRBV4-2 with TRBJ1-4; D ambiguous. V dropped 7 bases and J dropped 7 bases, with 10 bases sitting between them. Germline V gene data show CDR1 as LGHNA and CDR2 as YNFKEQ. There are 12 residues in the CDR3. CDR3 residues: CASKGRGEKLFL. CDR3 DNA sequence: TGTGCCAGCAAAGGGAGAGGTGAAAAACTGTTTCTT.

A remark on this clonotype: One junction end disagrees with the germline gene, perhaps due to a read error. The rearrangement joins TRBV25-1 to TRBJ1-6, with 8 bases lining up with TRBD1. This CDR3 contains 16 residues. Germline V gives CDR1 MGHDK, CDR2 SYGVNS. The CDR3 DNA sequence: TGTACCAGCAGACCCCTCGGGGGACAGGTGGCTTCACCCCTCCACTTT. It is translated as CTSRPLGGQVASPLHF.

The chain joins TRBV9 to TRBJ1-4, with D unclear. Germline V gene lookup returns CDR1 SGDLS and CDR2 YYNGEE. V was clipped by 2 bases and J by 7 bases, with 12 bases between them. The CDR3 totals 14 residues. CDR3 in amino acids: CASSVGENTEKLFF. In nucleotides, the CDR3 is TGTGCCAGCAGCGTTGGGGAGAATACTGAAAAACTGTTTTTT.

This clonotype appeared a few times. The genes are TRBV7-9 and TRBJ1-1; possible D gene TRBD1, 5 bases. The germline gives CDR1 SEHNR, CDR2 FQNEAQ (reference sequence). The CDR3 sequence is 16 residues long. The ends were cut back, 0 bases at V and 0 bases at J, with 11 bases in the middle. CDR3 residues: CASSLARGRVNTEAFF. The CDR3, as DNA: TGTGCCAGCAGCTTAGCGAGAGGCAGGGTGAACACTGAAGCTTTCTTT.

As for this clonotype: At one boundary the junction diverges from the germline segment, which might be a read error. The chain combines TRBV2 with TRBJ2-7; a possible D gene is TRBD2 (7 bases). Germline assignment: CDR1 SNHLY and CDR2 FYNNEI. The CDR3 loop spans 14 amino acids. The CDR3 is CASGGGTSSFEQYF. As DNA, the CDR3 is TGTGCCAGCGGGGGGGGCACCAGTTCCTTCGAGCAGTACTTC.

This clonotype was detected only a few times. The genes are TRBV18 and TRBJ1-1; 9 positions agree with TRBD1. Trimming at V came to 4 bases and at J to 4 bases, leaving 4 bases not matched to a gene. The CDR3 sequence is 14 residues long. Germline V lookup: CDR1 KGHSH, CDR2 LQKENI. CDR3 amino acids: CASSRGQGGTEAFF. CDR3 DNA sequence: TGTGCCAGCTCACGGGGACAGGGAGGCACTGAAGCTTTCTTT.

This chain uses TRBV2 with TRBJ2-7; TRBD2 matches at 13 bases. Germline CDR1 reads SNHLY; CDR2 reads FYNNEI. V lost 2 bases, J lost 5 bases, and 6 bases stayed unmatched. The CDR3 is 16 residues long. CDR3 DNA sequence: TGTGCCAGCAGTGAATCTTTCGGACTAGCGGGAGACGAGCAGTACTTC. It codes for CASSESFGLAGDEQYF. The whole variable domain, filled in from reference TRBV2 and TRBJ2-7, reads EPEVTQTPSHQVTQMGQEVILRCVPISNHLYFYWYRQILGQKVEFLVSFYNNEISEKSEIFDDQFSVERPDGSNFTLKIRSTKLEDSAMYFCASSESFGLAGDEQYFGPGTRLTVT.

This clonotype turned up a few times. This chain links TRBV7-9 with TRBJ1-6; D perhaps matches TRBD1 (5 bases). Germline loops: CDR1 SEHNR, CDR2 FQNEAQ (reference sequence). V was clipped by 3 bases and J by 6 bases, with 15 bases between them. The CDR3 sequence is 16 residues long. As DNA, the CDR3 is TGTGCCAGCAGCTTGGACCAGGGAACGGGTAATTCACCCCTCCACTTT. It yields the protein CASSLDQGTGNSPLHF.

This chain uses TRBV12-3 or TRBV12-4 with TRBJ1-5; D is unresolved. V was clipped by 3 bases and J by 11 bases, with 8 bases between them. The CDR3 contains 11 residues. CDR3 nucleotides: TGTGCCAGCAGTTTGAACCTGACCCAGCATTTT. This encodes CASSLNLTQHF.